This T cell receptor beta chain was profiled in a study of T cell repertoires in cytomegalovirus infection. Study information: Recently identified HLA-C-restricted and well-studied HLA-B-restricted CMV epitopes were used. Public TCR beta signatures were indicative of both CMV infection and a matching HLA type.

From germline, CDR1 is LGHNA and CDR2 YNFKEQ. The CDR3 has 12 amino acids. Whole-study findings and limits: HLA-C-restricted CMV clonotypes gave the most frequent clonotype in two of eight donors. Pooled public TCR beta family frequency picked out CMV carriers with the relevant HLA.

Using its own MiXCR run on the reads, TCRdb lists one record per CDR3 protein. Of roughly 990,000 distinct CDR3 sequences listed, approximately 33% are singletons. Details on this clonotype: Its antigen is not known. The junction does not match germline at one end; this may be a read error.

Sequenced material: cultured CD8+ T cells from PBMCs, taken from culture after CMV antigen stimulation. The J gene is TRBJ1-1, the V gene TRBV4-2; D is unresolved. This receptor was taken from a human donor in good health (CMV status not recorded). Some clones in this sample may be carry-over from other donors' samples. CDR3 DNA sequence: TGTGCCAGCAGCCAGCCCGGCCGAGAAGGTTTCTTT. As protein: CASSQPGREGFF.